This record looks at one TCR beta chain sequence and its context. Its antigen is still unknown. The sample holds no much larger clone one base away, and base qualities are not on file. TCRbeta CDR3 regions were amplified from genomic DNA by means of the immunoSEQ Assay, a bias-controlled multiplex PCR. In the paper's pipeline: Nucleated cell counts per sample were estimated from amplification of reference gene primers within the assay. Sequence reads were collapsed and filtered to measure the absolute abundance of every unique TCRbeta CDR3 rearrangement. Productive Simpson clonality was computed per sample as the square root of Simpson's diversity index over productive rearrangements. The source is immuneACCESS, and TCRdb retained only in-frame sequences with V and J called. Part of the clones is not carried over; for the studies checked, unresolved V genes explain less than half of this, and the remainder is unexplained. V and J calls and clone size follow that table, whereas D and trimming were derived from the DNA. The sample data list about 210,000 clones, and 82% of these were observed just once. The ten largest clonotypes hold 12% of the sample.

CDR1 is given as MNHEY and CDR2 as SVGAGI, both from the germline V gene. V loses 7 bases of germline sequence and J loses 2 bases, and the interval between the two ends is 14 bases. The CDR3, cysteine through phenylalanine, is 14 amino acids long. Only the CDR3 DNA is retained, 42 bases long and in frame from the first base. These data belong to a study of blood T cell repertoires in COVID-19 (dated by TCRdb to the early 2020s). For context, the study as a whole: Samples from collaborators originated in the United States, Italy and Spain and spanned both the acute and convalescent phases of COVID-19. The repertoires were made available in a free public database intended to serve as a resource for research on the immune response to SARS-CoV-2. The prospective study material was composed of cDNA or gDNA derived from T cells, B-cell-depleted T cells, or PBMCs. Nearly every sample came with metadata listing a de-identified subject ID, COVID-19 status, age in years and sex. Subjects who had been exposed to COVID-19, were actively infected with it, or had recovered from it provided the deeply sampled blood TCRbeta repertoires that made up the dataset. The samples were drawn from the first 160 participants of the ongoing ImmuneRACE study and from 1,254 subjects provided by 6 global collaborators. HLA class I and class II types, where available, came from metadata supplied by the sample provider rather than from assay-based typing. What the authors observed across the whole study: The quantity of clinical and demographic metadata differed by source and by participant and was supplied without curation.

The collaborating institutions used their own protocols to collect whole blood in K2EDTA tubes. For TCRbeta analysis, collaborators shipped samples as frozen whole blood, isolated PBMCs, or DNA extracted from either of those sample types. Recombination connected TRBV6-5 to TRBJ2-5, and possibly TRBD1, on 5 matching bases. The sequenced sample was peripheral blood. This TCR came from a woman aged 40 to 50 with acute or convalescent COVID-19. Read as DNA, the sequence is TGTGCCAGCAACAGGCACAGTTCGCAAGAGACCCAGTACTTC. It translates as CASNRHSSQETQYF.